One sample yielded the 18 T cell receptor beta chains listed below, sequenced in a study of cytomegalovirus exposure and HLA in healthy donors. Primers included in the PCR were 60 Vbeta and 13 Jbeta primers. Generated by immunoSEQ multiplex PCR, the TCRdb table keeps only in-frame clones and is missing some. The data show approximately 120,000 clones, more than 60% seen once. The specimen was PBMCs. These receptors were obtained from a woman aged 45 to 65 in good health and CMV-seropositive.

V is TRBV7-8 and J is TRBJ2-4, with 7 bases identical to TRBD1. CDR3 length: 15 residues. Germline-derived CDR1 and CDR2 are SGHVS and FQNEAQ. The ends lost 5 bases at V and 6 bases at J; junction bases unmatched: 10. This CDR3 reads CASSPFRGIRNIQYF. DNA for the CDR3: TGTGCCAGCAGCCCTTTCAGGGGGATCAGAAACATTCAGTACTTC.

Concerning this clone itself: Germline and junction disagree at one end, which may indicate a read error. Other DNA sequences from this sample encode an identical CDR3 as well. The V and J genes are TRBV4-3 and TRBJ1-5; TRBD1 is a possible D gene (6 bases). There are 17 residues in the CDR3. Germline values: CDR1 LGHNA, CDR2 YSLEER. The CDR3 reads CASSQDLQGGGNQPQHF. The DNA of the CDR3 is TGCGCCAGCAGCCAAGATCTCCAGGGTGGGGGCAACCAGCCCCAGCATTTT.

This clone has more than one count but fewer than ten. V and J are TRBV5-4 and TRBJ1-1; D ambiguous. The V end was cut by 2 bases, the J end by 2 bases, with 7 bases between. The CDR3 has 13 residues. Germline CDR1 SGHNT, CDR2 YYREEE (reference sequence). The DNA of the CDR3 is TGTGCCAGCAGCTTCTCAGAAAACACTGAAGCTTTCTTT. Translation: CASSFSENTEAFF.

The chain is built from TRBV25-1 and TRBJ2-7, with D perhaps TRBD1 (5 bases). Germline V lookup: CDR1 MGHDK, CDR2 SYGVNS. V shed 3 bases and J shed 0 bases, with 12 bases lying between them. The CDR3 is made up of 15 amino acids. CDR3 region: CASSDLRTSSYEQYF. CDR3 sequence (DNA): TGTGCCAGCAGTGATCTCAGGACAAGCTCCTACGAGCAGTACTTC.

The V gene is TRBV6-5, the J gene TRBJ2-2, with 7 nucleotides matching TRBD2. V was clipped by 8 bases and J by 7 bases; unmatched bases: 7. The CDR3 length is 13 residues. CDR1 is MNHEY and CDR2 is SVGAGI in the germline V gene. CDR3 nucleotide sequence: TGTGCCAGCGGGGCGGGAGAAGACGGGGAGCTGTTTTTT. This translates into CASGAGEDGELFF.

This chain links TRBV6-1 with TRBJ2-7, with D uncertain. CDR1 and CDR2 from the germline V gene are MNHNS and SASEGT. V shed 8 bases and J shed 5 bases, with 19 bases lying between them. The CDR3 spans 14 residues. The CDR3 loop is CASPKVQRPDEQYF. The CDR3 DNA reads as TGTGCCAGCCCTAAGGTCCAGCGACCTGACGAGCAGTACTTC.

The chain joins TRBV18 to TRBJ1-1; maybe TRBD1 (6 bases). This CDR3 comprises 13 residues. In germline, CDR1 is KGHSH, CDR2 LQKENI. The germline V and J ends were trimmed by 3 bases and 5 bases, with 10 bases remaining between them. The CDR3 is CASSPQGQTEAFF. CDR3 bases: TGTGCCAGCTCACCCCAGGGGCAGACTGAAGCTTTCTTT.

The V and J genes are TRBV13 and TRBJ1-2; 8 positions match TRBD1. Germline loops: CDR1 PRHDT, CDR2 FYEKMQ (reference sequence). J was trimmed by 8 bases and V by 4 bases; bases with no gene match: 15. The CDR3 is made up of 16 amino acids. The CDR3 loop is CASSSTGTGDLGGYTF. DNA for the CDR3: TGTGCCAGCAGCTCCACCGGGACAGGTGACTTGGGGGGCTACACCTTC.

The chain carries TRBV9 and TRBJ2-7, with 9 bases identical to TRBD2. V trimming: 0 bases; J trimming: 0 bases; junction bases outside the gene matches: 1. From germline, CDR1 is SGDLS and CDR2 YYNGEE. The CDR3 length is 15 residues. CDR3 loop: CASSVASGVSYEQYF. CDR3 coding DNA: TGTGCCAGCAGCGTAGCTAGCGGGGTCTCCTACGAGCAGTACTTC.

The V call is TRBV5-6, the J call TRBJ2-5; 10 bases are shared with TRBD1. This CDR3 region has 16 residues. CDR1 and CDR2 (germline): SGHDT, YYEEEE. The junction had 10 bases not matched to a gene; V was cut back by 5 bases and J by 3 bases. In DNA, the CDR3 is TGTGCCAGCAGTAAACAACCCGGGACAGGGGAAGAGACCCAGTACTTC. It yields the protein CASSKQPGTGEETQYF.

This clone occurred once. This chain links TRBV19 with TRBJ2-3, with a weak D call TRBD2 (6 bases). The length of the CDR3 is 14 residues. Germline CDR1 and CDR2: LNHDA and SQIVND (reference sequence). Trimming left V 6 bases short and J 4 bases short, with 14 bases between. CDR3 nucleotide sequence: TGTGCCAGTAGGGTGACTAGTTACGCAGATACGCAGTATTTT. Residues: CASRVTSYADTQYF.

As concerns this clone: Other DNA sequences within the sample encode an identical CDR3. J is TRBJ1-1 and V is TRBV14; no definite D call. V lost 4 bases to trimming and J lost 4 bases, with 7 bases between them. Per the germline V gene, CDR1 is SGHDN and CDR2 is FVKESK. The CDR3 sequence is 12 residues long. As DNA, the CDR3 is TGTGCCAGCAGCCCAATGTCCACTGAAGCTTTCTTT. The encoded protein is CASSPMSTEAFF.

The chain combines TRBV30 with TRBJ1-1, with 7 bases matching TRBD1. Trimming took 0 bases from V and 6 from J; bases not matched to a gene: 10. The CDR3 has 15 residues. Germline values: CDR1 GTSNPN, CDR2 SVGIG (reference sequence). CDR3 DNA: TGTGCCTGGAGTGTAAAGACTCTAGGGGGCCCTGAAGCTTTCTTT. Its protein product is CAWSVKTLGGPEAFF.

V usage is TRBV10-3 and J usage is TRBJ2-7; D may be TRBD2 (6 bases). CDR3 length equals 15 residues. CDR1 and CDR2 (germline): ENHRY, SYGVKD. The V and J ends lost 2 bases and 3 bases respectively, with 14 bases between them. The CDR3 is CAISEPGLSLYEQYF. DNA for the CDR3: TGTGCCATCAGTGAGCCGGGACTCTCCCTCTACGAGCAGTACTTC.

The chain carries TRBV2 and TRBJ1-1; a weak D match, TRBD1 (5 bases). Germline CDR1 reads SNHLY; CDR2 reads FYNNEI. Deletions cut 8 bases from V and 3 bases from J, with 10 bases between. The CDR3 loop spans 12 amino acids. The CDR3 region has the DNA TGTGCCAGCCGCTGGGACTACACTGAAGCTTTCTTT. This translates into CASRWDYTEAFF.

The chain joins TRBV19 to TRBJ2-5; 8 bases fit TRBD1. This CDR3 is 13 amino acids long. CDR1 LNHDA and CDR2 SQIVND come from the germline V gene (reference sequence). Unmatched junction bases numbered 1, after V lost 4 bases and J lost 3 bases. The CDR3 spells CASSTTGEETQYF. The DNA for the CDR3 is TGTGCCAGTAGTACGACAGGGGAAGAGACCCAGTACTTC.

V is TRBV4-3 and J is TRBJ2-3, with D possibly being TRBD2 (6 bases). The CDR3 has 16 amino acids. CDR1 and CDR2 (germline): LGHNA, YSLEER. Trimming pared 3 bases from V and 1 base from J, leaving 14 bases between. CDR3 sequence: CASSHGSGSGTDTQYF. The CDR3 bases are TGCGCCAGCAGCCACGGAAGCGGGTCGGGCACAGATACGCAGTATTTT.

The chain has TRBV4-2 and TRBJ2-2; no firm D call. The CDR3 spans 18 residues. Trimming took off 1 base at V and 0 bases at J, with 15 bases between the two ends. Germline CDR1 reads LGHNA; CDR2 reads YNFKEQ. CDR3 in DNA: TGTGCCAGCAGCCAAGTGGGCAGGATCCCCACGAACACCGGGGAGCTGTTTTTT. This gives the protein CASSQVGRIPTNTGELFF.